The rows below give T cell receptor beta chains drawn from one sample of a study of shared T cell receptors in the human thymus. The data were produced by immunoSEQ multiplex PCR, yet TCRdb's version contains in-frame clones alone and is incomplete. The table has approximately 580,000 clones, around 78% seen once. Separately, the same data were catalogued under a study of human thymus T cells.

The sample comprised thymocytes. The receptors derive from a boy younger than two with a congenital heart defect. Each CDR3 is given with its conserved first and last residue. The order of the fields is J gene, D gene, clone size, V gene, CDR3 protein, CDR3 DNA. D genes are given only for firm matches. Clone size is given for some rows only: seen once, a few or many times, or a class if the clone is expanded.

J gene: TRBJ1-1; D gene: .; clone size: .; V gene: TRBV18; CDR3 protein: CASSPDSRGGNTEAFF; CDR3 DNA: TGTGCCAGCTCACCTGACTCCCGAGGAGGGAACACTGAAGCTTTCTTT
J gene: TRBJ2-1; D gene: .; clone size: .; V gene: TRBV2; CDR3 protein: CASSAFVGSLRYEQFF; CDR3 DNA: TGTGCCAGCAGTGCCTTCGTCGGGTCTCTGCGGTATGAGCAGTTCTTC
J gene: TRBJ2-3; D gene: TRBD2; clone size: .; V gene: TRBV6-5; CDR3 protein: CASSYGTSGWADTQYF; CDR3 DNA: TGTGCCAGCAGTTATGGGACTAGCGGGTGGGCAGATACGCAGTATTTT
J gene: TRBJ1-1; D gene: .; clone size: .; V gene: TRBV6-1; CDR3 protein: CASSDRGFMNTEAFF; CDR3 DNA: TGTGCCAGCAGTGACAGGGGTTTCATGAACACTGAAGCTTTCTTT
J gene: TRBJ2-7; D gene: .; clone size: .; V gene: TRBV21-1; CDR3 protein: CASSKLRTALYEQYF; CDR3 DNA: TGTGCCAGCAGCAAGCTTCGGACAGCCCTCTACGAGCAGTACTTC
J gene: TRBJ1-2; D gene: TRBD1; clone size: .; V gene: TRBV7-9; CDR3 protein: CASSTHRGRRALYGYTF; CDR3 DNA: TGTGCCAGCAGCACCCACAGGGGTCGCCGAGCCCTCTATGGCTACACCTTC
J gene: TRBJ2-1; D gene: TRBD2; clone size: .; V gene: TRBV5-1; CDR3 protein: CASSTSGVSYNEQFF; CDR3 DNA: TGCGCCAGCAGCACTAGCGGAGTCTCCTACAATGAGCAGTTCTTC
J gene: TRBJ2-1; D gene: TRBD2; clone size: .; V gene: TRBV29-1; CDR3 protein: CSVLGGREIGNEQFF; CDR3 DNA: TGCAGCGTTCTTGGGGGGAGGGAGATTGGGAATGAGCAGTTCTTC
J gene: TRBJ2-7; D gene: TRBD1; clone size: .; V gene: TRBV27; CDR3 protein: CASSPGTEPSYEQYF; CDR3 DNA: TGTGCCAGCAGCCCCGGGACAGAGCCCTCCTACGAGCAGTACTTC
J gene: TRBJ1-2; D gene: .; clone size: .; V gene: TRBV14; CDR3 protein: CASSQDSLYGYTF; CDR3 DNA: TGTGCCAGCAGCCAGGACAGCCTCTATGGCTACACCTTC
J gene: TRBJ1-5; D gene: .; clone size: .; V gene: TRBV10-3; CDR3 protein: CAISLYLLHSNQPQHF; CDR3 DNA: TGTGCCATCAGTTTATACTTGCTTCATAGCAATCAGCCCCAGCATTTT
J gene: TRBJ2-1; D gene: TRBD2; clone size: .; V gene: TRBV4-2; CDR3 protein: CASSQDTLAGDYNEQFF; CDR3 DNA: TGTGCCAGCAGCCAAGACACACTAGCGGGGGACTACAATGAGCAGTTCTTC
J gene: TRBJ2-7; D gene: TRBD1; clone size: .; V gene: TRBV4-3; CDR3 protein: CASSQDDRDEQYF; CDR3 DNA: TGCGCCAGCAGCCAAGATGACAGGGACGAGCAGTACTTC
J gene: TRBJ1-3; D gene: .; clone size: .; V gene: TRBV2; CDR3 protein: CASSRIRQLSGNTIYF; CDR3 DNA: TGTGCCAGCAGTCGAATCCGACAGCTCTCTGGAAACACCATATATTTT
J gene: TRBJ2-7; D gene: TRBD2; clone size: .; V gene: TRBV29-1; CDR3 protein: CSALRQGGYEQYF; CDR3 DNA: TGCAGCGCTCTGAGGCAGGGAGGGTACGAGCAGTACTTC
J gene: TRBJ2-7; D gene: TRBD2; clone size: .; V gene: TRBV5-1; CDR3 protein: CASSPRVAGEYEQYF; CDR3 DNA: TGCGCCAGCAGCCCCCGAGTAGCGGGAGAGTACGAGCAGTACTTC
J gene: TRBJ2-7; D gene: TRBD1; clone size: .; V gene: TRBV27; CDR3 protein: CASSLGQGPVEQYF; CDR3 DNA: TGTGCCAGCAGTTTGGGACAGGGTCCTGTCGAGCAGTACTTC
J gene: TRBJ2-1; D gene: TRBD1; clone size: .; V gene: TRBV15; CDR3 protein: CATSRAGTGRRSYNEQFF; CDR3 DNA: TGTGCCACCAGCAGAGCCGGGACAGGGCGAAGATCCTACAATGAGCAGTTCTTC
J gene: TRBJ1-6; D gene: TRBD1; clone size: few; V gene: TRBV6-6; CDR3 protein: CASRPGQVNSPLHF; CDR3 DNA: TGTGCCAGCAGGCCGGGACAGGTCAATTCACCCCTCCACTTT
J gene: TRBJ2-3; D gene: TRBD2; clone size: .; V gene: TRBV19; CDR3 protein: CASTLAGGFTDTQYF; CDR3 DNA: TGTGCCAGTACACTAGCGGGAGGATTCACAGATACGCAGTATTTT
J gene: TRBJ1-1; D gene: .; clone size: .; V gene: TRBV5-1; CDR3 protein: CASSLVGSEAFF; CDR3 DNA: TGCGCCAGCAGCTTGGTGGGGAGTGAAGCTTTCTTT
J gene: TRBJ1-2; D gene: .; clone size: .; V gene: TRBV25-1; CDR3 protein: CASRGREEANYGYTF; CDR3 DNA: TGTGCCAGCAGGGGCCGGGAGGAGGCTAACTATGGCTACACCTTC
J gene: TRBJ2-3; D gene: TRBD2; clone size: .; V gene: TRBV27; CDR3 protein: CASSPRGVKDTQYF; CDR3 DNA: TGTGCCAGCAGCCCCCGGGGGGTGAAGGATACGCAGTATTTT
J gene: TRBJ1-4; D gene: TRBD1; clone size: few; V gene: TRBV12-5; CDR3 protein: CASGLAPGQAFNEKLFF; CDR3 DNA: TGTGCTAGTGGTTTGGCGCCGGGACAGGCGTTCAATGAAAAACTGTTTTTT
J gene: TRBJ2-7; D gene: TRBD1; clone size: few; V gene: TRBV14; CDR3 protein: CASSPPRDRGYEQYF; CDR3 DNA: TGTGCCAGCAGCCCCCCTCGGGACAGGGGCTACGAGCAGTACTTC
J gene: TRBJ2-5; D gene: TRBD2; clone size: .; V gene: TRBV27; CDR3 protein: CASSPSPLAGDPIQETQYF; CDR3 DNA: TGTGCCAGCAGTCCCTCCCCACTAGCGGGGGATCCGATTCAAGAGACCCAGTACTTC
J gene: TRBJ2-1; D gene: TRBD2; clone size: .; V gene: TRBV9; CDR3 protein: CASSVGREGHNEQFF; CDR3 DNA: TGTGCCAGCAGCGTAGGCCGGGAGGGACACAATGAGCAGTTCTTC
J gene: TRBJ2-5; D gene: .; clone size: .; V gene: TRBV9; CDR3 protein: CASSVAGETQYF; CDR3 DNA: TGTGCCAGCAGCGTAGCCGGAGAGACCCAGTACTTC
J gene: TRBJ2-7; D gene: .; clone size: few; V gene: TRBV28; CDR3 protein: CASSPHGACEQYF; CDR3 DNA: TGTGCCAGCAGTCCCCATGGGGCGTGCGAGCAGTACTTC
J gene: TRBJ2-1; D gene: TRBD2; clone size: few; V gene: TRBV5-4; CDR3 protein: CASSWDSRTSGPYNEQFF; CDR3 DNA: TGTGCCAGCAGCTGGGACTCACGGACTAGCGGGCCTTACAATGAGCAGTTCTTC
J gene: TRBJ2-4; D gene: TRBD1; clone size: .; V gene: TRBV13; CDR3 protein: CASSLGLGTGGLGKNIQYF; CDR3 DNA: TGTGCCAGCAGCTTAGGCCTCGGGACAGGGGGCTTGGGAAAGAACATTCAGTACTTC
J gene: TRBJ1-5; D gene: TRBD1; clone size: .; V gene: TRBV7-9; CDR3 protein: CASSSAGQGPYYSNQPQHF; CDR3 DNA: TGTGCCAGCAGCTCCGCGGGACAGGGGCCCTATTATAGCAATCAGCCCCAGCATTTT
J gene: TRBJ1-3; D gene: TRBD1; clone size: few; V gene: TRBV28; CDR3 protein: CASRWTGGNTIYF; CDR3 DNA: TGTGCCAGCAGATGGACAGGGGGAAACACCATATATTTT
J gene: TRBJ1-6; D gene: .; clone size: .; V gene: TRBV30; CDR3 protein: CAWSVRAGTSSPLHF; CDR3 DNA: TGTGCCTGGAGTGTACGGGCGGGGACGAGTTCACCCCTCCACTTT
J gene: TRBJ1-1; D gene: TRBD1; clone size: .; V gene: TRBV5-6; CDR3 protein: CASSGDREKNTEAFF; CDR3 DNA: TGTGCCAGCAGCGGAGACAGGGAGAAGAACACTGAAGCTTTCTTT
J gene: TRBJ2-1; D gene: .; clone size: once; V gene: TRBV4-3; CDR3 protein: CASSQGAGGGTYNEQFF; CDR3 DNA: TGCGCCAGCAGCCAAGGGGCGGGCGGAGGCACCTACAATGAGCAGTTCTTC
J gene: TRBJ1-4; D gene: .; clone size: .; V gene: TRBV25-1; CDR3 protein: CASSEGGGPSAMDEKLFF; CDR3 DNA: TGTGCCAGCAGTGAAGGCGGGGGACCCTCGGCGATGGATGAAAAACTGTTTTTT
J gene: TRBJ2-2; D gene: .; clone size: .; V gene: TRBV19; CDR3 protein: CASSYPGTGELFF; CDR3 DNA: TGTGCCAGTAGTTATCCGGGCACCGGGGAGCTGTTTTTT
J gene: TRBJ2-7; D gene: .; clone size: .; V gene: TRBV11-1; CDR3 protein: CASSLHFYYEQYF; CDR3 DNA: TGTGCCAGCAGCCTCCACTTCTACTACGAGCAGTACTTC
J gene: TRBJ1-2; D gene: TRBD1; clone size: few; V gene: TRBV6-4; CDR3 protein: CASSDSMGTVAPNLSGYTF; CDR3 DNA: TGTGCCAGCAGTGACTCGATGGGGACAGTGGCCCCAAACTTGTCTGGCTACACCTTC
J gene: TRBJ2-1; D gene: .; clone size: few; V gene: TRBV28; CDR3 protein: CASSSSGHTPRARLSYNEQFF; CDR3 DNA: TGTGCCAGCAGTTCCTCGGGACACACTCCTCGAGCGAGACTCTCCTACAATGAGCAGTTCTTC
J gene: TRBJ2-5; D gene: .; clone size: .; V gene: TRBV2; CDR3 protein: CASTFLAGDGETQYF; CDR3 DNA: TGTGCCAGCACGTTTTTGGCAGGGGATGGGGAGACCCAGTACTTC
J gene: TRBJ1-2; D gene: .; clone size: .; V gene: TRBV6-5; CDR3 protein: CASSYHGWGYTF; CDR3 DNA: TGTGCCAGCAGTTACCACGGGTGGGGCTACACCTTC